The next 28 T cell receptor beta chains were all read from a single sample in a study of Ad26.COV2.S vaccination and SARS-CoV-2 variants (dated by TCRdb to about 2021). Libraries came from the immunoSEQ multiplex PCR assay. The table comes from immuneACCESS by way of TCRdb, which keeps in-frame sequences with V and J called. Part of the clones is missing from these tables; in studies checked, under half for an unresolved V gene and the rest for unknown reasons. Across this sample there are roughly 500,000 clones, with roughly 89% seen only once. The ten largest make up 9.5% to 15% of the sample. The treatment or condition label on this specimen signifies: about 20 received Ad26.COV2.S at low or high dose, single or two shots; about 5 received placebo; per-sample allocation not given. For vaccine and placebo recipients, repertoires were sequenced using samples collected on day 63 after the first injection.

The specimen was peripheral blood, collected in a trial of Ad26.COV2.S vaccine versus placebo. These receptors all stem from a person aged 18-60 years who received the Ad26.COV2.S COVID-19 vaccine or a placebo.

The V gene is TRBV3-1 (or the pseudogene TRBV3-2), the J gene TRBJ2-1, with TRBD2 matching 7 bases. After removal of 1 base from V and 8 bases from J, the junction contained 11 bases not matched to a gene. This CDR3 contains 16 residues. CDR1 is LGHDT, CDR2 YNNKEL, per germline (reference sequence). The CDR3 sequence is CASSQGVAGAGDEQFF. In nucleotides, the CDR3 is TGTGCCAGCAGCCAAGGAGTCGCGGGAGCCGGCGATGAGCAGTTCTTC.

The J gene is TRBJ1-2, the V gene TRBV6-6; D perhaps matches TRBD1 (5 bases). Germline assignment: CDR1 MNHNY and CDR2 SVGAGI (reference sequence). The CDR3 is made up of 15 amino acids. The V end lost 5 bases, the J end lost 7 bases, and 20 bases lay between the germline ends. The CDR3 sequence is CASSPLSGPLRGYTF. Written as DNA, the CDR3 is TGTGCCAGCAGTCCACTTTCGGGACCCCTTCGTGGCTACACCTTC.

The rearrangement uses TRBV6-6 and TRBJ2-3; TRBD2 agrees at 7 bases. The CDR3 consists of 16 residues. J was trimmed by 1 base and V by 0 bases; bases with no gene match: 4. CDR1 is MNHNY and CDR2 is SVGAGI in the germline V gene (reference sequence). In DNA form, the CDR3 reads TGTGCCAGCAGTTACTCGAGGACTAGGGGCACAGATACGCAGTATTTT. It translates to CASSYSRTRGTDTQYF.

The chain has TRBV9 and TRBJ2-5; 8 bases fit TRBD2. J was trimmed by 3 bases and V by 0 bases; bases with no gene match: 7. Germline V gene lookup returns CDR1 SGDLS and CDR2 YYNGEE. The CDR3 contains 16 residues. The CDR3 loop reads CASSVESGRVKETQYF. CDR3 nucleotides: TGTGCCAGCAGCGTAGAAAGCGGGAGAGTAAAAGAGACCCAGTACTTC.

The gene calls are TRBV6-1 and TRBJ2-3; 11 nucleotides match TRBD1. The germline gives CDR1 MNHNS, CDR2 SASEGT. The V and J ends lost 4 bases and 6 bases, in that order; junction bases with no gene match: 12. This CDR3 region has 17 residues. CDR3 in DNA: TGTGCCAGCAGTGCAGGGACAGGGGGGTATTCTAGGGATACGCAGTATTTT. This encodes CASSAGTGGYSRDTQYF.

The V call is TRBV19, the J call TRBJ2-2; D is unresolved. Germline loops: CDR1 LNHDA, CDR2 SQIVND (reference sequence). V was trimmed by 6 bases and J by 1 base, leaving 12 bases between them. The CDR3 runs to 15 residues. The CDR3 DNA is TGTGCCAGTAGGAAGACGGACCTGAACACCGGGGAGCTGTTTTTT. Encoded protein: CASRKTDLNTGELFF.

The V and J genes are TRBV30 and TRBJ2-2; D is uncertain. The CDR3 totals 14 residues. The V end lost 8 bases, the J end lost 5 bases, and 18 bases lay between the germline ends. Germline assignment: CDR1 GTSNPN and CDR2 SVGIG (reference sequence). Here the CDR3 DNA reads TGTGCCCGCCGAGCGTCCCAGAGAACCGGGGAGCTGTTTTTT. Its translation: CARRASQRTGELFF.

The chain has TRBV28 and TRBJ1-5; D is uncertain. Trimming took off 10 bases at V and 0 bases at J, with 10 bases between the two ends. This CDR3 has 13 amino acids. Germline CDR1 and CDR2: MDHEN and SYDVKM. The CDR3: CATLQYSNQPQHF. In nucleotides, the CDR3 is TGTGCCACTCTTCAATATAGCAATCAGCCCCAGCATTTT. Drawing the rest from reference TRBV28 and TRBJ1-5, the complete variable domain is DVKVTQSSRYLVKRTGEKVFLECVQDMDHENMFWYRQDPGLGLRLIYFSYDVKMKEKGDIPEGYSVSREKKERFSLILESASTNQTSMYLCATLQYSNQPQHFGDGTRLSIL.

J is TRBJ2-1 and V is TRBV5-5; 9 bases are shared with TRBD2. Germline-derived CDR1 and CDR2 are SGHKS and YYEKEE (reference sequence). J lost 6 bases, V lost 4 bases, and 8 bases had no gene match. This CDR3 region has 15 residues. The CDR3 loop is CASSPGTSWGNEQFF. The CDR3 DNA is TGTGCCAGCAGCCCCGGGACTAGCTGGGGCAATGAGCAGTTCTTC.

V usage is TRBV18 and J usage is TRBJ1-2, with 8 bases aligning to TRBD1. Germline lookup yields CDR1 KGHSH and CDR2 LQKENI. V dropped 3 bases and J dropped 4; count of bases not matched to a gene: 4. The CDR3 is 14 amino acids. In DNA form, the CDR3 reads TGTGCCAGCTCACCGGGACAGGTGATCTATGGCTACACCTTC. Its protein product is CASSPGQVIYGYTF.

V gene TRBV6-2 or TRBV6-3 combines with J gene TRBJ2-3, with D uncertain. Germline-derived CDR1 and CDR2 are MNHEY and SVGEGT. This CDR3 contains 11 residues. V dropped 6 bases and J dropped 4 bases, with 5 bases sitting between them. This chain's CDR3 is CASSSSDTQYF. The DNA for the CDR3 is TGTGCCAGCAGCTCCTCAGATACGCAGTATTTT.

This chain joins TRBV27 and TRBJ2-2; 8 bases fit TRBD2. This CDR3 comprises 16 residues. The trim removed 6 bases at V and 7 bases at J, leaving 13 bases unmatched. From germline, CDR1 is MNHEY and CDR2 SMNVEV (reference sequence). The CDR3 nucleotides read TGTGCCAGCAGGTTGCGGGAGGCCCGGGGGGGCGGGGAGCTGTTTTTT. It specifies CASRLREARGGGELFF.

A single count supports this clone. The V call is TRBV28, the J call TRBJ1-2; unclear D gene. Germline lookup yields CDR1 MDHEN and CDR2 SYDVKM. With 5 bases removed from V and 2 bases from J, the gap between germline ends came to 18 bases. This CDR3 is built from 16 residues. CDR3 coding DNA: TGTGCCAGCAGTCACCCTCGCCCTCCCGTAAACTATGGCTACACCTTC. Translating gives CASSHPRPPVNYGYTF.

The rearrangement joins TRBV6-2 or TRBV6-3 to TRBJ2-7; D gene ambiguous. Between the trimmed V and J ends, which lost 4 bases and 0 bases, there was a span of 13 bases. CDR1 and CDR2 from the germline V gene are MNHEY and SVGEGT. The CDR3 is made up of 15 amino acids. The chain's CDR3 is CASSSPPGSSYEQYF. CDR3 coding DNA: TGTGCCAGCAGTTCCCCCCCCGGGTCCTCCTACGAGCAGTACTTC.

This clone occurred a few times. The rearrangement links TRBV2 to TRBJ1-1, with no clear D. From germline, CDR1 is SNHLY and CDR2 FYNNEI. V was trimmed by 2 bases and J by 1 base, leaving 2 bases between them. The CDR3 contains 12 residues. The DNA of the CDR3 is TGTGCCAGCAGTGAACAGAACACTGAAGCTTTCTTT. Protein product: CASSEQNTEAFF.

V gene TRBV30 combines with J gene TRBJ1-1, with D uncertain. The germline V gene has CDR1 GTSNPN and CDR2 SVGIG (reference sequence). The CDR3 runs 13 residues. Between the trimmed V and J ends, which lost 0 bases and 0 bases, there was a span of 5 bases. The CDR3 spells CAWSVLLNTEAFF. In DNA form, the CDR3 reads TGTGCCTGGAGTGTATTGCTGAACACTGAAGCTTTCTTT.

This chain connects TRBV2 to TRBJ1-5; D may be TRBD1 (5 bases). Looked up from germline, CDR1 is SNHLY and CDR2 is FYNNEI. The V gene lost 8 bases and the J gene lost 3 bases, with 17 bases spanning the gap. The CDR3 is 15 residues long. This CDR3 reads CASRQNTGTNQPQHF. The CDR3 DNA reads as TGTGCCAGCCGCCAAAATACAGGTACCAATCAGCCCCAGCATTTT.

The chain employs TRBV30 and TRBJ1-5; no reliable D call. V was clipped by 2 bases and J by 4 bases, with 6 bases between them. The germline V gene encodes CDR1 GTSNPN and CDR2 SVGIG (reference sequence). CDR3 length: 12 amino acids. The CDR3 DNA is TGTGCCTGGAGTTCCACAAATCAGCCCCAGCATTTT. Its protein product is CAWSSTNQPQHF.

The chain is built from TRBV19 and TRBJ2-1; D is ambiguous. Trimming cost V 0 bases and J 9 bases, with 9 bases left between them. The CDR3 has 13 residues. Germline assignment: CDR1 LNHDA and CDR2 SQIVND (reference sequence). CDR3 nucleotides: TGTGCCAGTAGTATAGATCGGTGGGGTGAGCAGTTCTTC. Amino acid sequence: CASSIDRWGEQFF.

The chain has TRBV6-5 and TRBJ2-5; weak D call: TRBD2 (6 bases). Germline CDR1 MNHEY, CDR2 SVGAGI. The CDR3 loop spans 14 amino acids. Between the trimmed V and J ends, which lost 8 bases and 5 bases, there was a span of 18 bases. CDR3 loop: CASRGSGRFETQYF. CDR3 bases: TGTGCCAGCCGAGGGAGCGGGCGGTTCGAGACCCAGTACTTC.

The CDR3 sequence: CSVLSLAGENTGELFF. CDR3 sequence (DNA): TGCAGCGTTCTAAGCCTAGCGGGAGAGAACACCGGGGAGCTGTTTTTT. V usage is TRBV29-1 and J usage is TRBJ2-2; 10 positions match TRBD2. J was trimmed by 1 base and V by 5 bases; bases with no gene match: 7. The CDR3 spans 16 residues. The germline V gene encodes CDR1 SQVTM and CDR2 ANQGSEA.

This clone showed up just once. The chain is built from TRBV5-1 and TRBJ2-7; D not resolved. Germline CDR1 and CDR2: SGHRS and YFSETQ. CDR3 length: 16 residues. The V end lost 0 bases, the J end lost 4 bases, and 17 bases lay between the germline ends. The CDR3 coding sequence is TGCGCCAGCAGCTTGGCCCCTGGGCAGAGCCTATACGAGCAGTACTTC. Translation gives CASSLAPGQSLYEQYF.

The J gene is TRBJ2-5, the V gene TRBV7-9; 7 positions agree with TRBD2. V trimming: 1 base; J trimming: 9 bases; junction bases outside the gene matches: 14. The CDR3 contains 16 residues. Germline CDR1 SEHNR, CDR2 FQNEAQ (reference sequence). DNA of the CDR3: TGTGCCAGCAGCTTAGGTGCCCCGCGTCCTGGGGGGGCCCAGTACTTC. Protein sequence: CASSLGAPRPGGAQYF.

This sequence joins TRBV4-1 and TRBJ2-3; no firm D call. The V gene's germline CDR1 is MGHRA and CDR2 YSYEKL. V lost 1 base, J lost 4 bases, and 9 bases lay in between. The CDR3 sequence is 14 residues long. The CDR3 protein is CASSQGWAPDTQYF. The CDR3 DNA follows: TGCGCCAGCAGCCAAGGGTGGGCGCCAGATACGCAGTATTTT.

This clone was detected once. The chain uses TRBV29-1 and TRBJ1-1, with D tentatively TRBD1 (6 bases). The V gene's germline CDR1 is SQVTM and CDR2 ANQGSEA. The V end was cut by 4 bases, the J end by 2 bases, with 20 bases between. CDR3 length equals 16 residues. CDR3 sequence (DNA): TGCAGCGTTGTCGGGACACCAACACTCCTTAACACTGAAGCTTTCTTT. Amino acids: CSVVGTPTLLNTEAFF.

This clone came up a few times. The chain links TRBV18 to TRBJ1-1; D is possibly TRBD1 (6 bases). V lost 4 bases and J lost 2, with 17 bases in between. The CDR3 covers 16 residues. Germline loops: CDR1 KGHSH, CDR2 LQKENI. The CDR3 DNA follows: TGTGCCAGCTCACGAGTTTTGGCAGGGGAAAACACTGAAGCTTTCTTT. This sequence encodes CASSRVLAGENTEAFF.

This chain connects TRBV19 to TRBJ1-3, with 9 bases matching TRBD1. There are 14 residues in the CDR3. Unmatched junction bases numbered 4, after V lost 6 bases and J lost 4 bases. CDR1 and CDR2 (germline): LNHDA, SQIVND (reference sequence). CDR3 in DNA: TGTGCCAGTAGCGAGGACAGGGGAGGAAACACCATATATTTT. Translation: CASSEDRGGNTIYF. Drawing the rest from reference TRBV19 and TRBJ1-3, the complete variable domain is DGGITQSPKYLFRKEGQNVTLSCEQNLNHDAMYWYRQDPGQGLRLIYYSQIVNDFQKGDIAEGYSVSREKKESFPLTVTSAQKNPTAFYLCASSEDRGGNTIYFGEGSWLTVV.

J is TRBJ1-4 and V is TRBV9; TRBD1 aligns across 8 bases. The length of the CDR3 is 15 residues. Per the germline V gene, CDR1 is SGDLS and CDR2 is YYNGEE. J was trimmed by 5 bases and V by 5 bases; bases with no gene match: 8. CDR3 sequence reads: CASSQSGTGNEKLFF. DNA of the CDR3: TGTGCCAGCAGTCAGTCCGGGACAGGAAATGAAAAACTGTTTTTT.